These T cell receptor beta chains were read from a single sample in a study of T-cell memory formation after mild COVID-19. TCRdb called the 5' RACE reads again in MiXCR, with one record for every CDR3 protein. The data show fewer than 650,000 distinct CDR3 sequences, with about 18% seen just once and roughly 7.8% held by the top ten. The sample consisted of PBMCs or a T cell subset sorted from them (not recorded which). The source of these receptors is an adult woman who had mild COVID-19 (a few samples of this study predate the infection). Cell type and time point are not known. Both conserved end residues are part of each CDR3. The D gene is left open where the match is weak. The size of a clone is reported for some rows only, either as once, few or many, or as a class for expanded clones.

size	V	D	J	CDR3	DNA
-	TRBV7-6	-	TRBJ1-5	CASSLQPSNQPQHF	TGTGCCAGCAGTTTGCAACCTAGCAATCAGCCCCAGCATTTT
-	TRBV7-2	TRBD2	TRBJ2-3	CASSSRGLREGMSDTQYF	TGTGCCAGCAGTTCCCGGGGTTTGCGGGAGGGCATGTCAGATACGCAGTATTTT
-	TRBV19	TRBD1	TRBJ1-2	CASSPGTGTYGYTF	TGTGCCAGTAGTCCCGGGACAGGTACCTATGGCTACACCTTC
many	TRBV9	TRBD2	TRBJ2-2	CASSVAPRGRAGGPNTGELFF	TGTGCCAGCAGCGTAGCCCCCAGGGGGCGAGCGGGAGGGCCGAACACCGGGGAGCTGTTTTTT
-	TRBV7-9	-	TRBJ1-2	CASSSPGTGGYTF	TGTGCCAGCAGCTCCCCAGGGACCGGGGGCTACACCTTC
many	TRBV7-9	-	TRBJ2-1	CASSLALGDYNEQFF	TGTGCCAGCAGCTTAGCGCTCGGGGACTACAATGAGCAGTTCTTC
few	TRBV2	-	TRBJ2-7	CASRLDDGGEYF	TGTGCCAGCAGACTCGACGACGGGGGAGAGTACTTC
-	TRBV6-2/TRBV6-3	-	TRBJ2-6	CASSPQDRTGANVLTF	TGTGCCAGCAGTCCCCAAGACAGGACTGGGGCCAACGTCCTGACTTTC
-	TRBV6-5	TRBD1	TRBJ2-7	CASSNSGTGGYEQYF	TGTGCCAGCAGTAATTCCGGGACAGGGGGCTACGAGCAGTACTTC
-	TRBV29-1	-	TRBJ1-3	CSVLDGLSGNTIYF	TGCAGCGTCCTGGACGGACTCTCTGGAAACACCATATATTTT
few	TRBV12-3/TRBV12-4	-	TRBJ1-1	CASSQQGGDTEVFF	TGTGCCAGCAGCCAACAGGGAGGGGACACTGAAGTTTTCTTT
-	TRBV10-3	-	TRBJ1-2	CAISEPLRNYGYTF	TGTGCCATCAGTGAGCCCCTAAGGAACTATGGCTACACCTTC
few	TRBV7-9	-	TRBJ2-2	CASSLVGFNTGELFF	TGTGCCAGCAGCTTAGTGGGGTTTAACACCGGGGAGCTGTTTTTT
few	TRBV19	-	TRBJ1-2	CASSPYGYGYTF	TGTGCCAGTAGCCCGTACGGCTATGGCTACACCTTC
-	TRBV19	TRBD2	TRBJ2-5	CASSKGLLAGEQETQYF	TGTGCCAGTAGTAAAGGACTACTAGCGGGGGAACAAGAGACCCAGTACTTC
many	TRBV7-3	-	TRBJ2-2	CASSFYGGPGELFF	TGTGCCAGCAGCTTCTACGGTGGCCCCGGGGAGCTGTTTTTT
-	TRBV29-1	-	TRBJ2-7	CSVEPAGKPYEQYF	TGCAGCGTTGAACCAGCGGGCAAACCCTACGAGCAGTACTTC
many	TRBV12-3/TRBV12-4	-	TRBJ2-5	CASSLPGGETQYF	TGTGCCAGCAGTTTGCCAGGGGGGGAGACCCAGTACTTC
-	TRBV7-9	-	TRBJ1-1	CASSQPAGNTEAFF	TGTGCCAGCAGCCAACCAGCGGGGAACACTGAAGCTTTCTTT
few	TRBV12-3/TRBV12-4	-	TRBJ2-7	CASSEPPLKGEPYEQYF	TGTGCCAGCAGCGAACCTCCCTTGAAGGGAGAACCCTACGAGCAGTACTTC
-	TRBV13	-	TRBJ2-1	CASSLRTGHEQFF	TGTGCCAGCAGCTTACGTACAGGCCATGAGCAGTTCTTC
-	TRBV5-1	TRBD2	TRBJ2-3	CASNPGTSDTDTQYF	TGCGCCAGCAACCCCGGGACTAGCGACACAGATACGCAGTATTTT
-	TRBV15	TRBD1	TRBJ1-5	CATSRLRDREGYQPQHF	TGTGCCACCAGCAGACTCCGGGACAGGGAGGGGTATCAGCCCCAGCATTTT